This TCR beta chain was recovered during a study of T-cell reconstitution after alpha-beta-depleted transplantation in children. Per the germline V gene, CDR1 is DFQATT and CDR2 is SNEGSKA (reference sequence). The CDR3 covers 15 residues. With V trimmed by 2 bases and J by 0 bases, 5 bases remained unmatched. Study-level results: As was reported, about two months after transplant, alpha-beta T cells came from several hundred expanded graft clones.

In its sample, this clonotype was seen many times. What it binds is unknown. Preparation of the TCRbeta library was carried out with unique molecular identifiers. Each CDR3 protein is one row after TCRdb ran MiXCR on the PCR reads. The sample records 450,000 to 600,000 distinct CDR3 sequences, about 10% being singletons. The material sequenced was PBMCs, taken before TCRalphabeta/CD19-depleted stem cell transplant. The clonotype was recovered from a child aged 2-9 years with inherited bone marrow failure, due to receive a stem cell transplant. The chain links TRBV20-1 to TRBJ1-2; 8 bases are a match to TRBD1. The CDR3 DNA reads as TGCAGTGCTAGAACCCAACAGGGGGCTAACTATGGCTACACCTTC. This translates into CSARTQQGANYGYTF.